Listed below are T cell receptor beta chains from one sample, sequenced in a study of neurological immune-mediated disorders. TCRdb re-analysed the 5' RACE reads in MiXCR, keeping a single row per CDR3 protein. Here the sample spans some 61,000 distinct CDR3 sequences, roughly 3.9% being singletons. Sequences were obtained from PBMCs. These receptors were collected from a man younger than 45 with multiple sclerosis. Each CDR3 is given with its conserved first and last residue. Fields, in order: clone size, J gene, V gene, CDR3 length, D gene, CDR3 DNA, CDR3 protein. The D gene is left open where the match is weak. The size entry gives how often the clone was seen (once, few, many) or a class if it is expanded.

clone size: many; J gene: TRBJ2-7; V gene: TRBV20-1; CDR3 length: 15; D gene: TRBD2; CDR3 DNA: TGCAGTGCTAGGCCGGGACTAGCGGGGACCTACGAGCAGTACTTC; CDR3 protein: CSARPGLAGTYEQYF
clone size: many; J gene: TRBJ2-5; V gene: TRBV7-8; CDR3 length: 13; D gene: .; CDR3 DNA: TGTGCCAGCAGAGGGAGATTTCAAGAGACCCAGTACTTC; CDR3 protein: CASRGRFQETQYF
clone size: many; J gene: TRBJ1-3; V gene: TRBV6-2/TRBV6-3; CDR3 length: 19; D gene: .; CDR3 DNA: TGTGCCAGCAGTTCTCGGACAGCACGACCGAATTTCTCTGGAAACACCATATATTTT; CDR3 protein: CASSSRTARPNFSGNTIYF
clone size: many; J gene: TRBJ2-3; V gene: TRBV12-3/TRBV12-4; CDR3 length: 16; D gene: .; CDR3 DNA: TGTGCCAGCAGTTTAAGGGGAGGCCCAAGCACAGATACGCAGTATTTT; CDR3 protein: CASSLRGGPSTDTQYF
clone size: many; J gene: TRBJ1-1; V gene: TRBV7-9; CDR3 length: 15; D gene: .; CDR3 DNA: TGTGCCAGCAGCCCACACTGGGGCGCGGACACTGAAGCTTTCTTT; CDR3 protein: CASSPHWGADTEAFF
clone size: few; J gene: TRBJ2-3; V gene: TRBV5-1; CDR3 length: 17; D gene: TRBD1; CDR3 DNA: TGCGCCAGCAGCTTGGAAGGGACAGGTAGGGCTTGGGATACGCAGTATTTT; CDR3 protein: CASSLEGTGRAWDTQYF
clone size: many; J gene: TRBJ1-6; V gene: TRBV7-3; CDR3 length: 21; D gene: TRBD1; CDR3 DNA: TGTGCCAGCAGCTTAAAGCTTGGACAGGCACTGCCGAGCTCCTATAATTCACCCCTCAACTTT; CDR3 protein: CASSLKLGQALPSSYNSPLNF
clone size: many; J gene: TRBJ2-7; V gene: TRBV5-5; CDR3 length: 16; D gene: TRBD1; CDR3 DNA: TGTGCCAGCCGGGTGGGAGCCGGACAGGGGGCCTACGAGCAGTACTTC; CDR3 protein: CASRVGAGQGAYEQYF
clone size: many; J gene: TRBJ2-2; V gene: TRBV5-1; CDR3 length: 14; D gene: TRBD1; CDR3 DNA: TGCGCCAGCAGCTTGGCAGGGGGCACCGGGGAGCTGTTTTTT; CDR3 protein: CASSLAGGTGELFF
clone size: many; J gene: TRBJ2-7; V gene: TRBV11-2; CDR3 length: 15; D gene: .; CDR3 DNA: TGTGCCAGCAGCCCCCAAAACCGGGACGGCTACGAGCAGTACTTC; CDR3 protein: CASSPQNRDGYEQYF
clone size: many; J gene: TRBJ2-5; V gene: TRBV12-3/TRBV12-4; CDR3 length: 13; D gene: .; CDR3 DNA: TGTGCCAGCAGGGAACAGGGTCCAGAGACCCAGTACTTC; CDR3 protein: CASREQGPETQYF
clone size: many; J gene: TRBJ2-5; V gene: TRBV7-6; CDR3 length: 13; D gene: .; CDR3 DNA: TGTGCCAGCACCCTGATAGGGCTAGAGACCCAGTACTTC; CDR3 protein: CASTLIGLETQYF
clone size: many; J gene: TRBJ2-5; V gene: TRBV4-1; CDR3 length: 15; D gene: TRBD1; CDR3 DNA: TGCGCCAGCAGCCAACAACAGGGGGCAGGGAAGACCCAGTACTTC; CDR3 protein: CASSQQQGAGKTQYF
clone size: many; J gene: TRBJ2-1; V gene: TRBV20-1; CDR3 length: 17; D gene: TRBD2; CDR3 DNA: TGCAGTGCTAGAGACCGCCCGGGGGGGGCGACCTACAATGAGCAGTTCTTC; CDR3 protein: CSARDRPGGATYNEQFF